Presented here are 8 T cell receptor beta chains from one specimen sequenced in a study of blood T cell repertoires in COVID-19. TCRdb's copy holds only in-frame clones and misses some; the assay was immunoSEQ multiplex PCR. The repertoire holds 200,000 to 250,000 clones, with 82% as singletons. Sequencing input: peripheral blood. The receptors originated from a woman in her seventies with COVID-19, enrolled during active disease.

The chain is built from TRBV5-5 and TRBJ1-2; weak D call: TRBD1 (5 bases). CDR1 SGHKS and CDR2 YYEKEE come from the germline V gene (reference sequence). Trimming took off 0 bases at V and 4 bases at J, with 16 bases between the two ends. There are 16 residues in the CDR3. The CDR3 DNA reads as TGTGCCAGCAGCTTGGGGGTCAGGGCCCCGAGCTATGGCTACACCTTC. Protein sequence: CASSLGVRAPSYGYTF.

The V and J genes are TRBV7-2 and TRBJ2-1; D may be TRBD2 (5 bases). Between the trimmed V and J ends, which lost 2 bases and 6 bases, there was a span of 11 bases. CDR1 is SGHTA and CDR2 is FQGNSA in the germline V gene. The CDR3 is 14 amino acids. Written as DNA, the CDR3 is TGTGCCAGCAGCTTACGACGGGGTTTCAATGAGCAGTTCTTC. Its protein is CASSLRRGFNEQFF.

The CDR3: CASSPGGAPAYEQYF. The CDR3 region has the DNA TGTGCCAGTAGTCCGGGGGGGGCTCCCGCCTACGAGCAGTACTTC. The chain carries TRBV19 and TRBJ2-7; TRBD2 agrees at 8 bases. CDR3 length: 15 amino acids. The germline gives CDR1 LNHDA, CDR2 SQIVND (reference sequence). J was trimmed by 2 bases and V by 5 bases; bases with no gene match: 8.

The chain recombines TRBV18 with TRBJ1-5, with a weak D call TRBD1 (6 bases). With 3 bases removed from V and 5 bases from J, the gap between germline ends came to 14 bases. This CDR3 is built from 15 residues. The germline gives CDR1 KGHSH, CDR2 LQKENI. Here the CDR3 reads CASSPDRSGDQPQHF. The CDR3 nucleotides are TGTGCCAGCTCACCCGACAGGTCTGGGGATCAGCCCCAGCATTTT.

This chain links TRBV18 with TRBJ2-7; 10 nucleotides agree with TRBD2. The germline CDR1 and CDR2 sequences are KGHSH and LQKENI. The CDR3 runs to 16 residues. The V and J ends lost 6 bases and 4 bases, in that order; junction bases with no gene match: 12. The CDR3 spells CASSRGLAGVGYEQYF. CDR3 DNA: TGTGCCAGCTCCCGGGGGCTAGCGGGAGTCGGGTACGAGCAGTACTTC.

This clone has a single count. The chain uses TRBV10-3 and TRBJ2-7; 9 bases map to TRBD1. This CDR3 is 15 amino acids long. Looked up from germline, CDR1 is ENHRY and CDR2 is SYGVKD. V dropped 4 bases and J dropped 2; count of bases not matched to a gene: 6. This chain's CDR3 is CAISGPGTGTYEQYF. For the CDR3, the DNA is TGTGCCATCAGTGGACCCGGGACAGGGACCTACGAGCAGTACTTC.

This chain joins TRBV2 and TRBJ2-7, with 10 positions matching TRBD2. With 3 bases clipped from V and 3 bases from J, the junction kept 5 bases outside the gene matches. Germline lookup yields CDR1 SNHLY and CDR2 FYNNEI. The CDR3 runs 15 residues. This CDR3 is CASSDKLAGRYEQYF. In DNA form, the CDR3 reads TGTGCCAGCAGTGATAAACTAGCGGGACGCTACGAGCAGTACTTC. Variable domain in full (rest from reference TRBV2 and TRBJ2-7): EPEVTQTPSHQVTQMGQEVILRCVPISNHLYFYWYRQILGQKVEFLVSFYNNEISEKSEIFDDQFSVERPDGSNFTLKIRSTKLEDSAMYFCASSDKLAGRYEQYFGPGTRLTVT.

This rearrangement joins TRBV25-1 to TRBJ2-7; possible D gene TRBD1, 6 bases. With 8 bases removed from V and 4 bases from J, the gap between germline ends came to 18 bases. The length of the CDR3 is 14 residues. Germline-derived CDR1 and CDR2 are MGHDK and SYGVNS. The CDR3 coding sequence is TGTGCCAGCTCGTTCATGGGGGCCAGGTACGAGCAGTACTTC. Protein: CASSFMGARYEQYF.